Below, one T cell receptor beta chain is given with its context. Its antigen remains unknown. The gene symbols are mouse symbols. The observed sequence ends 1 residue before the CDR3 terminus, with the missing tail filled in from the germline J gene. The data derive from a study of tissue T cells after allogeneic stem cell transplantation. Noted time point: mouse harvest day 7 after allogeneic transplant. Tail vein injection delivered 10^7 T-cell-depleted bone marrow cells and 10^6 splenic CD5+ T cells. Study observations and caveats: The patient cohort was small and clinically heterogeneous, with limited sampling depth. Tissue-detected TCR repertoire was only partly captured by blood and spleen T cells.

TCRdb's table, derived via immunoSEQ multiplex PCR, lists solely in-frame clones and lacks some. The sample lists fewer than 5,000 clones, 50% occurring once. Germline V lookup: CDR1 NSHNY, CDR2 SYGAGN. CDR3 length: 13 amino acids. V lost 2 bases and J lost 1, with 5 bases in between. The source material was gut tissue. This clonotype was sampled from a female BALB/c mouse given C57BL/6 T cells with graft-versus-host disease after an allogeneic hematopoietic cell transplant. The chain couples TRBV13-1 to TRBJ2-3; D remains ambiguous. CDR3 DNA (partial): TGTGCCAGCAGTGACTCTGGTGCAGAAACGCTGTAT. Its translation is CASSDSGAETLY. The whole CDR3 protein reads CASSDSGAETLYF.